This TCR beta chain was recorded in a study of blood T cell repertoires in COVID-19. Across the whole study: COVID-19 samples, acute and convalescent, were from the United States, Italy and Spain.

Germline V CDR1 and CDR2: LNHDA, SQIVND (reference sequence). The CDR3 runs to 12 residues. V lost 6 bases to trimming and J lost 5 bases, with 8 bases between them. In the original processing: Counts of nucleated cells, estimated from reference gene primer amplification, were obtained. Generated by immunoSEQ multiplex PCR, the TCRdb table keeps only in-frame clones and is missing some. From that table come the V and J calls and clone size; the DNA was used to work out D and trimming. Among 300,000 to 400,000 clones listed, about nine tenths were seen once. The sequencing sample was made of peripheral blood. J is TRBJ1-5 and V is TRBV19; D gene unclear. This receptor was identified in a woman aged 30 to 39 with COVID-19, enrolled during active disease. CDR3 in amino acids: CASRPPDQPQHF. CDR3 nucleotide sequence: TGTGCCAGTAGACCCCCGGATCAGCCCCAGCATTTT. The full variable domain, in which reference TRBV19 and TRBJ1-5 provide the parts outside the CDR3, is DGGITQSPKYLFRKEGQNVTLSCEQNLNHDAMYWYRQDPGQGLRLIYYSQIVNDFQKGDIAEGYSVSREKKESFPLTVTSAQKNPTAFYLCASRPPDQPQHFGDGTRLSIL.